This entry concerns a single T cell receptor beta chain. Its antigen is currently not known. One base away there is no much larger clone; base qualities are not given. In the germline V gene, CDR1 corresponds to SGHTA and CDR2 to FQGNSA. Unmatched junction bases come to 5, with V trimmed by 5 bases and J by 7 bases. Reading from cysteine to phenylalanine, the CDR3 counts 13 amino acids. Of the read, only the CDR3 DNA is kept; its 39 bases are in frame from base 1. Receptors were amplified or captured by the immunoSEQ multiplex PCR assay. For the multiplex PCR, a mixture combining 60 forward primers for TCR Vbeta segments and 13 reverse primers for TCR Jbeta segments was used. Amplification of the CDR3 region of rearranged TCR beta genes was performed with a multiplex PCR assay on genomic DNA. The amplified TCR beta libraries were sequenced on the Illumina HiSeq System as 87-base-pair reads. Turning to the authors' computational methods: In a later analysis, around 80 million unique TCR beta chains were counted across the approximately 670 repertoires, and approximately 11 million of these chains were shared by at least two donors. To remove PCR and sequencing errors, raw reads were error-corrected and collapsed into unique sequences using a nearest-neighbor algorithm that merged closely related sequences. V, D and J gene segments were assigned by aligning CDR3 sequences to IMGT reference sequences. Each retained sequence needed at least a six-nucleotide match to both a V gene segment and a J gene segment. A rearrangement was called productive if the CDR3 had no stop codons and remained in frame with V and J, and every other rearrangement was called non-productive. Following IMGT convention, CDR3 was defined as the stretch from the second conserved V-encoded cysteine to the conserved J-encoded phenylalanine. Sequences without an unambiguous match to a single V gene segment were excluded from the earlier analysis of about 600 of the donors. An earlier analysis of over 450 of the donors classified V segments as functional when productive rearrangements were above 56.7% and as segregating when the standard deviation between donors was above 5%. A statistical classification framework was built to diagnose cytomegalovirus status from the catalog of TCR beta chain sequences. In a later analysis, TCR nucleotide sequences were compared against IMGT/GENE-DB human TR gene sequences so that V and J genes could be assigned. In a later analysis, CDR3 sequences and most-parsimonious VDJ recombination scenarios were assigned using the TCRdist pipeline. In a later analysis, each TCR beta chain was defined by its CDR3 amino acid sequence together with its V-gene family, and reads without a unique V-gene family were excluded. A later analysis removed several hundred highly shared, low-generation-probability nucleotide sequences to deal with suspected cross-contamination and a sequencing artifact. In a later analysis, a clonal expansion index for each public chain was calculated from normalized within-repertoire ranks of inferred template counts. In a later analysis, generation probabilities were computed using a VDJ recombination model fitted to out-of-frame rearrangements, and the results were checked against IGoR. In a later analysis, TCR-TCR, TCR-HLA and TCR-CMV co-occurrence was scored with hypergeometric tests, and a repertoire-size bias correction was applied to TCR pairs. False discovery rates were estimated in a later analysis by permuting HLA or CMV assignments 20 times. In a later analysis, co-occurring TCRs were grouped using DBSCAN, with TCRdist sequence similarity added in when clustering inside HLA-allele-positive subsets. Repertoires with fewer than 30,000 or more than 120,000 public chains were left out of co-occurrence clustering, as were about 5 repertoires with anomalous nucleotide sharing. What TCRdb holds here is the immuneACCESS table cut down to in-frame rearrangements. Part of the clones is not present; checked against another copy, under half of the missing clones reflect an unresolved V gene, and the others are unexplained. V, J and clone size reflect that table, while D and trimming were determined from the DNA. In this sample the table shows about 210,000 clones, around 79% of which occur a single time. The ten largest account for less than 2% of the sample.

The data were obtained in a study of cytomegalovirus exposure and HLA in healthy donors (dated 2017 in TCRdb). For context, the study as a whole: An earlier analysis of 587 of the donors reported about 300 Gb of sequence data and 117 million unique TCR beta sequences obtained from approximately 180 million T cells. Roughly 300 gigabases of sequencing data and approximately 84 million unique TCR sequences were included in an early release covering several hundred HLA-typed donors. Among the approximately 420 genotyped donors, around 81% belonged to the genetic ancestry cluster associated with self-reported Caucasian donors. The study was designed to test whether signatures of past pathogen exposure could be identified by cataloging public T cell receptors. The T cell repertoires of under 700 subjects were profiled by immunosequencing and related to cytomegalovirus serostatus. Along with the roughly 700-subject first cohort, a separate validation cohort of around 120 different subjects was used. High-throughput TCR immunosequencing, statistical association of individual TCRs with disease status, and machine learning were combined to predict cytomegalovirus infection status. In a later analysis, previously published TCR beta repertoires from more than 500 donors were re-analyzed and high-resolution HLA genotyping was added so that TCR occurrence patterns could be studied. The later analysis used no new phenotypic data to find candidate immune exposures, relying instead on TCR beta sequences and their occurrence across donors. An earlier analysis of several hundred of the donors applied high-throughput TCR beta sequencing to assess whether each TCR beta V gene segment acted as functional or pseudogenic. Donor age, sex, ethnicity and CMV serostatus were compiled together with the repertoire data. A later genetic analysis took genome-wide SNP genotypes for about 55% of the 666 donors and used that subset as a discovery cohort. All discovery cohort repertoires had been generated using a single sequencing platform. Both class I and class II loci were covered by HLA typing, at four-digit resolution. The number of typed donors differed by locus: about 620-640 for A, B, C, DRB1 and DQB1; approximately 530 for DQA1; around 580 for DPA1; and roughly 470 for DPB1. Roughly 5 DR-DQ haplotypes were handled as single units for association and clustering, since linkage in the cohort was strong. Among 398 genotyped donors of the cohort, an average of roughly 240,000 unique TCR beta nucleotide sequences were sequenced per donor, roughly 18% of them non-productive.

The research as a whole found: A later analysis associated 15,000 to 20,000 TCR beta sequences with specific HLA alleles at a false discovery rate of 0.05. A further reported finding was that TCR beta sequences accurately predicted the HLA-A and HLA-B alleles for most subjects in the first cohort. In the study, around 150 TCR beta chains were listed as associated with cytomegalovirus. A few of the identified cytomegalovirus-associated TCR beta chains were confirmed in vitro to be specific for cytomegalovirus antigens. Several of the top co-occurrence clusters appeared to be linked to parvovirus B19, influenza, CMV and Epstein-Barr virus, according to a later analysis. In this cohort, only TCR beta chains were sequenced, and detectable features were limited by the absence of alpha or paired-chain data. For the cohort, immune exposure information was limited to CMV serostatus. Some IMGT-functional V segments, including TRBV6-2 and TRBV6-3, could not be distinguished by the 87-base-pair reads and were therefore excluded. The presence/absence analyses assumed that sequencing depth was roughly uniform across donors, and that assumption may not be true. A later analysis found that TCR association rates varied across HLA loci, with DRB1 alleles showing the most associated TCRs and HLA-C alleles the fewest. According to a later genetic analysis, donors in an Asian-associated ancestry cluster had fewer N-insertions in productive TCRs than the approximately 700-donor mean. In a later genetic analysis, a missense DCLRE1C variant was associated with V-gene and J-gene trimming of TCR beta chains, and the association was replicated in an independent cohort. Linkage disequilibrium might explain the correlated functional status among segregating V segments, but an unknown experimental factor could not be ruled out. A cluster of highly shared sequence variants was judged likely to represent a technical artifact of the sequencing pipeline. Because HLA typing was missing for some donors at each locus, association tests included only the typed subset. Compared with equally common non-associated chains, HLA-associated TCR beta chains in a later analysis were more clonally expanded and had lower generation probabilities. Most TCR sequences were seen in very few donors, while some public TCRs were found in many individuals. The authors suggested that the approach could potentially be generalized to other disease states and immunological phenotypes. Because counts were too low, seventeen rarely observed V segments, including chromosome 9 orphons, were excluded from the earlier analysis of several hundred of the donors. The classifier was reported to diagnose cytomegalovirus status with high specificity and sensitivity in both the original and validation cohorts. In a later analysis, most CMV-associated TCR beta chains were found to appear HLA-restricted, with HLA associations seemingly driven largely by CMV exposure. Broadly in line with IMGT annotations, most TCR beta V segments showed up in productive rearrangements about 87% or about 30% of the time in an earlier analysis of under 700 of the donors. Assigning TCR associations to individual alleles was difficult when HLA alleles, especially DR and DQ, strongly co-occurred.

The cohort consisted of 650 to 700 healthy bone marrow donors. At the time of sampling, all cohort members were nominally healthy, though unrecorded immune exposures were likely present. The donor was CMV seronegative and was included in the group of about 350 seronegative cohort members. A peripheral blood sample was provided by each donor, and peripheral blood mononuclear cells were used for TCR beta sequencing. Genomic DNA was extracted from the blood cell samples with the Qiagen DNeasy Blood Extraction Kit. This clonotype was obtained from a male donor in good health and CMV-seronegative. What was sequenced was PBMCs. This receptor chain uses TRBV7-2 and TRBJ1-5; TRBD1 agrees with 7 junctional bases. At the DNA level, the sequence is TGTGCCAGCAGCGACAGGGTTGGGCAGCCCCAGCATTTT. Its protein product is CASSDRVGQPQHF.